Each of the 7 T cell receptor beta chains below was sequenced from the same sample in a study of early T cells in non-severe SARS-CoV-2 infection. TCRdb itself ran the 5' RACE reads through MiXCR, one entry per CDR3 protein. The sample shows 97,000 or so distinct CDR3 sequences, 13% of them seen only once. The sample taken for sequencing was whole blood. Receptor source: an adult who was a healthcare worker with PCR-confirmed SARS-CoV-2 infection or an uninfected control (not recorded which).

V usage is TRBV28 and J usage is TRBJ1-1; D uncertain. CDR1 is MDHEN, CDR2 SYDVKM, per germline. V lost 7 bases, J lost 0 bases, and 12 bases lay in between. The CDR3 runs to 14 residues. CDR3 sequence reads: CASIQTAMNTEAFF. CDR3 in DNA: TGTGCCAGCATACAGACGGCTATGAACACTGAAGCTTTCTTT.

In its sample, this clonotype was seen a few times. The chain recombines TRBV20-1 with TRBJ2-7, with a possible D match to TRBD2 (5 bases). CDR3 size: 12 residues. Trimming left V 3 bases short and J 6 bases short, with 12 bases between. Per the germline V gene, CDR1 is DFQATT and CDR2 is SNEGSKA (reference sequence). CDR3 nucleotide sequence: TGCAGTGCTAGGGCCCTAGCTCTCGAGCAGTACTTC. This translates into CSARALALEQYF.

The chain has TRBV7-6 and TRBJ1-1; 7 nucleotides match TRBD1. Trimming took 3 bases from V and 1 from J; bases not matched to a gene: 8. The CDR3 totals 16 residues. Germline CDR1 SGHVS, CDR2 FNYEAQ. The CDR3 loop is CASSFLSEGANTEAFF. DNA of the CDR3: TGTGCCAGCAGCTTTCTATCCGAGGGGGCGAACACTGAAGCTTTCTTT.

This clonotype was recorded many times. This chain uses TRBV7-9 with TRBJ1-1; unclear D gene. CDR3 length equals 12 residues. V dropped 1 base and J dropped 6 bases, with 6 bases sitting between them. Germline lookup yields CDR1 SEHNR and CDR2 FQNEAQ (reference sequence). This CDR3 is CASSLGRPEAFF. The CDR3, as DNA: TGTGCCAGCAGCTTAGGCAGGCCTGAAGCTTTCTTT.

The chain has TRBV25-1 and TRBJ1-1; 8 nucleotides match TRBD1. Germline assignment: CDR1 MGHDK and CDR2 SYGVNS. Trimming removed 5 bases from V and 6 bases from J; junction bases left unmatched: 11. The CDR3 covers 15 residues. CDR3 in amino acids: CASSQDRGLGAEAFF. DNA of the CDR3: TGTGCCAGCAGTCAAGACAGGGGCTTGGGGGCTGAAGCTTTCTTT.

In its sample, this clonotype was seen many times. The V gene is TRBV2, the J gene TRBJ1-5; D is possibly TRBD1 (6 bases). Germline lookup yields CDR1 SNHLY and CDR2 FYNNEI. The CDR3 length is 14 residues. V gave up 5 bases and J gave up 9 bases, with 17 bases separating them. CDR3 bases: TGTGCCAGCAGTAAATCCAGGGGAGGGGGGCCCCAGCATTTT. This encodes CASSKSRGGGPQHF.

This clonotype was seen more than once but under ten times. The chain joins TRBV6-5 to TRBJ2-5; a possible D gene is TRBD2 (7 bases). Germline CDR1 MNHEY, CDR2 SVGAGI. V was pared by 7 bases and J by 5 bases, with 14 bases between. CDR3 size: 13 residues. CDR3 coding DNA: TGTGCCAGCACCCTAAGGGGGGGGGAGACCCAGTACTTC. This sequence encodes CASTLRGGETQYF.